The following is a T cell receptor (beta chain) sequence with its context. The data derive from a study of blood T cells in healthy people across ages. The ends were cut back, 2 bases at V and 9 bases at J, with 14 bases in the middle. The CDR3 is 14 residues long. The germline V gene has CDR1 SGHTA and CDR2 FQGNSA. PCR was performed a second time for about 7 to 11 cycles using a sample-barcoded 5' primer and a J-beta primer mix. TCRdb processed the 5' RACE reads anew with MiXCR; each CDR3 protein has one entry. The data show about 780,000 distinct CDR3 sequences, roughly 26% seen once. These data are also associated with another study on T cells of mothers and their children.

The receptor was isolated from a boy younger than 18 in good health. The sample taken for sequencing was blood. V and J are TRBV7-2 and TRBJ2-1, with unresolved D. CDR3 protein: CASSLPRKSTEQFF. The CDR3 DNA sequence: TGTGCCAGCAGCTTACCCCGGAAGAGTACTGAGCAGTTCTTC.